This is a list of T cell receptor beta chains from one sample in a study of blood T cell repertoires in COVID-19. The table came from immunoSEQ multiplex PCR; TCRdb's copy has only in-frame clones and leaves some out. The sample consists of some 50,000 clones, about 88% of them appearing once. Sequencing input: peripheral blood. The receptor set was obtained from a man aged 40-49 years with active COVID-19. Each CDR3 is given with its conserved first and last residue. The order of the fields is J gene, V gene, CDR3 length, D gene, clone size, CDR3 DNA, CDR3 protein. The D gene is left open where the match is weak. The size entry is marked missing in some rows and otherwise reads once, few, many or a size class.

>TRBJ1-1|TRBV6-5|13|TRBD1|.
TGTGCCAGCAGGCGGACAGGGGGCACTGAAGCTTTCTTT
CASRRTGGTEAFF
>TRBJ2-1|TRBV20-1|11|.|.
TGCAGTGCTGCCCCTAGAAATGAGCAGTTCTTC
CSAAPRNEQFF
>TRBJ2-1|TRBV28|16|.|.
TGTGCCAGCAGTTTGCTTGAAGGTCAGAGGAGGGCCCCCCAGTTCTTC
CASSLLEGQRRAPQFF
>TRBJ2-1|TRBV30|14|TRBD2|.
TGTGCCTGGGGAACTAGCGGGAGGGCCAATGAGCAGTTCTTC
CAWGTSGRANEQFF
>TRBJ2-3|TRBV9|18|TRBD2|.
TGTGCCAGCAGCGTAGATGACCGGGGGGGGAGCCGTACAGATACGCAGTATTTT
CASSVDDRGGSRTDTQYF
>TRBJ2-3|TRBV7-8|19|.|.
TGTGCCAGCAGCTTACGGGGAGTTGGCAGTTGGGAAGGGACAGATACGCAGTATTTT
CASSLRGVGSWEGTDTQYF
>TRBJ1-5|TRBV28|17|.|.
TGTGCCAGCAGTTTCCCATGGGTCCGGGGGAGGGGGCAGCCCCAGCATTTT
CASSFPWVRGRGQPQHF
>TRBJ2-7|TRBV5-1|17|TRBD2|.
TGCGCCAGCAGCTCGACCGGGACTAGCGGGAGGGGCTACGAGCAGTACTTC
CASSSTGTSGRGYEQYF
>TRBJ1-2|TRBV18|15|.|once
TGTGCCAGCTCACCCCCCGGGGGGGCGCGGTATGGCTACACCTTC
CASSPPGGARYGYTF
>TRBJ2-5|TRBV7-8|20|.|.
TGTGCCAGCAGCTTAGACCAGTTTCGGACGGAGGAGGGGTCAAGAGAGACCCAGTACTTC
CASSLDQFRTEEGSRETQYF
>TRBJ1-3|TRBV19|14|.|.
TGTGCCAGTAGTATGGGCCACTCTGGAAACACCATATATTTT
CASSMGHSGNTIYF
>TRBJ1-3|TRBV25-1|17|.|.
TGTGCCTACCGAGTAAGAGTGTGGTACTCTTCTGGAAACACCATATATTTT
CAYRVRVWYSSGNTIYF
>TRBJ2-7|TRBV24-1|12|.|.
TGTGCCACCAGTAATGAAGCAAACGAGCAGTACTTC
CATSNEANEQYF
>TRBJ1-6|TRBV19|15|.|.
TGTGCCAGTAGTATCACCGACATGGGTAATTCACCCCTCCACTTT
CASSITDMGNSPLHF
>TRBJ2-7|TRBV5-5|16|TRBD2|.
TGTGCCAGCAGCTTAAAAGCGGGAGCCCTCGGGGACGAGCAGTACTTC
CASSLKAGALGDEQYF
>TRBJ1-1|TRBV7-3|13|.|.
TGTGCCAGCAGCCCCCGAGTGAACACTGAAGCTTTCTTT
CASSPRVNTEAFF
>TRBJ2-1|TRBV7-2|14|.|once
TGTGCCAGCAGCTTAGCGAGGCAGTACAATGAGCAGTTCTTC
CASSLARQYNEQFF
>TRBJ1-6|TRBV19|13|.|.
TGTGCCAGTACCTACGGCTATAATTCACCCCTCCACTTT
CASTYGYNSPLHF
>TRBJ2-1|TRBV10-1|11|.|.
TGCGCCAGCAGTGAAGGGGCCGGGTGGTTCTTC
CASSEGAGWFF
>TRBJ1-2|TRBV2|14|.|once
TGTGCCAGCAGGCCCTTTATCTTGGAGGATGGCTACACCTTC
CASRPFILEDGYTF
>TRBJ1-1|TRBV11-2|15|.|.
TGTGCCAGCAGCTTAGACTTCGGGACATCCTATGAAGCTTTCTTT
CASSLDFGTSYEAFF
>TRBJ2-2|TRBV7-7|15|TRBD1|.
TGTGCTAGCAGCCCTGGGACAGGGGGCTTCGGGGAGCTGTTTTTT
CASSPGTGGFGELFF
>TRBJ1-1|TRBV2|13|.|.
TGTGCCAGTTCTGGGGAAGGGGACACTGAAGCTTTCTTT
CASSGEGDTEAFF
>TRBJ1-3|TRBV15|13|.|.
TGTGCCACCAGCAGAGAACCAGCGGTCACCATATATTTT
CATSREPAVTIYF
>TRBJ2-1|TRBV3-1/TRBV3-2|16|.|.
TGTGCCAGCAGCCCTTTCCCGGTGGGCAAAGACAATGAGCAGTTCTTC
CASSPFPVGKDNEQFF
>TRBJ2-2|TRBV27|16|.|few
TGTGCCAGCAGTTTAGTCAGCGGCACGAACACCGGGGAGCTGTTTTTT
CASSLVSGTNTGELFF
>TRBJ2-1|TRBV4-1|17|.|.
TGCGCCAGCAGCCAAGAGCCCGGGACGGAGGGTAACAATGAGCAGTTCTTC
CASSQEPGTEGNNEQFF
>TRBJ2-7|TRBV7-9|15|TRBD2|.
TGTGCCAGCAGCCCCTGGAGGGCGGGAGGCTACGAGCAGTACTTC
CASSPWRAGGYEQYF
>TRBJ2-7|TRBV14|16|.|.
TGTGCCAGCAGCCTAGAGTTAACAGGGAGACTCTACGAGCAGTACTTC
CASSLELTGRLYEQYF
>TRBJ2-1|TRBV10-3|15|TRBD1|.
TGTGCCATCAGTGGTGAGGGGACAGTCCACAATGAGCAGTTCTTC
CAISGEGTVHNEQFF
>TRBJ2-4|TRBV30|14|TRBD1|.
TGTGCCTGGAGTGTAGGGGGCGGGTTAAACATTCAGTACTTC
CAWSVGGGLNIQYF
>TRBJ2-5|TRBV5-1|14|TRBD1|.
TGCGCCAGCATCGCGGACAGGGGGATAGAGACCCAGTACTTC
CASIADRGIETQYF
>TRBJ2-5|TRBV14|16|.|.
TGTGCCAGCAGCCAAGTTCTTCAGACTACTAAAGAGACCCAGTACTTC
CASSQVLQTTKETQYF
>TRBJ1-2|TRBV14|14|.|.
TGTGCCAGCAGCAACCCCGCAGGGATAAATGGCTACACCTTC
CASSNPAGINGYTF
>TRBJ1-6|TRBV12-3/TRBV12-4|13|.|.
TGTGCCAGCAGGTCCGGGGGGGATGCACCCCTCCACTTT
CASRSGGDAPLHF
>TRBJ1-2|TRBV10-2|14|TRBD1|.
TGCGCCACCCTAGAGGGGGCAGGGCCGTATGGCTACACCTTC
CATLEGAGPYGYTF
>TRBJ2-3|TRBV6-4|13|.|few
TGTGCCAGCAGTGCTAGCGGCACAGATACGCAGTATTTT
CASSASGTDTQYF
>TRBJ1-1|TRBV5-1|14|.|.
TGCGCCAGCAGCCTGGACGGGGTGAACACTGAAGCTTTCTTT
CASSLDGVNTEAFF
>TRBJ1-5|TRBV6-5|16|.|few
TGTGCCAGCAGTTACAGCGCTCCCTGGGGGGAACAGCCCCAGCATTTT
CASSYSAPWGEQPQHF
>TRBJ1-2|TRBV5-4|12|.|.
TGTGCCAGCAGCTTGGGACGGGAGGGCTACACCTTC
CASSLGREGYTF
>TRBJ1-4|TRBV13|14|.|.
TGTGCCAGCAGCCTCCACGGTGAGTATGAAAAACTGTTTTTT
CASSLHGEYEKLFF
>TRBJ1-1|TRBV27|15|TRBD1|.
TGTGCCAGCAGTAACCGGGACAGGGTGAACACTGAAGCTTTCTTT
CASSNRDRVNTEAFF
>TRBJ2-1|TRBV19|13|.|.
TGTGCCAGTAGTATACAGGCTGACAATGAGCAGTTCTTC
CASSIQADNEQFF
>TRBJ2-2|TRBV3-1/TRBV3-2|15|TRBD2|once
TGTGCCAGCAGCCCGGGACTAGCGGGACCCGGGGAGCTGTTTTTT
CASSPGLAGPGELFF
>TRBJ2-7|TRBV15|14|.|.
TGTGCCACCAGCAGAGGGGGGACTCTTTACGAGCAGTACTTC
CATSRGGTLYEQYF
>TRBJ2-5|TRBV19|14|TRBD1|.
TGTGCCAGTAGACAGGGGAGATTCCAAGAGACCCAGTACTTC
CASRQGRFQETQYF
>TRBJ2-1|TRBV7-3|15|.|few
TGTGCCAGCAGCCCGTCGGCTAGCCGGACCAATGAGCAGTTCTTC
CASSPSASRTNEQFF
>TRBJ2-4|TRBV9|20|TRBD1|.
TGTGCCAGCAGCACTGGGACAGGGTGGACGGTGGAGTCGTCAAAAAACATTCAGTACTTC
CASSTGTGWTVESSKNIQYF
>TRBJ1-1|TRBV3-1/TRBV3-2|13|TRBD1|few
TGTGCCAGCAGCCCCGAACAGGGGGGTGAAGCTTTCTTT
CASSPEQGGEAFF
>TRBJ1-4|TRBV15|15|TRBD1|.
TGTGCCACCAGCCCTTGGACAGGGTCGAGAGAAAAACTGTTTTTT
CATSPWTGSREKLFF
>TRBJ1-6|TRBV5-1|15|.|.
TGCGCCAGCAGCTTGGAGCAGGGTATGGATTCACCCCTCCACTTT
CASSLEQGMDSPLHF
>TRBJ2-5|TRBV6-2/TRBV6-3|16|TRBD2|once
TGTGCCAGCAGTTACACGTTGACTAGCGCGCAAGAGACCCAGTACTTC
CASSYTLTSAQETQYF
>TRBJ2-7|TRBV19|16|.|.
TGTGCCAGTAGTGAACTGTCCAGGGGTTTAAGGAACGAGCAGTACTTC
CASSELSRGLRNEQYF
>TRBJ2-7|TRBV3-1/TRBV3-2|15|TRBD2|.
TGTGCCAGCAGCCAACGCGGGACTAGCTCATGGGAGCAGTACTTC
CASSQRGTSSWEQYF
>TRBJ2-7|TRBV12-3/TRBV12-4|12|.|.
TGTGCCAGCAGTTTTCCCAGGGCCGAGCAGTACTTC
CASSFPRAEQYF